This T cell receptor beta chain was sequenced in a study of glioma-infiltrating T cells. Study findings and constraints: Only very few CDR3 sequences appeared in both tissue and blood.

The CDR3 loop spans 16 amino acids. V lost 4 bases and J 4 bases, leaving 19 bases between the germline ends. Germline values: CDR1 MNHEY, CDR2 SMNVEV (reference sequence). Amplification of TCR alpha and beta CDR3 regions from RNA used iRepertoire nested multiplex PCR. TCRdb redid the calling of the multiplex PCR reads with MiXCR, one entry per CDR3 protein. The sample lists approximately 120,000 distinct CDR3 sequences; less than 30% were seen once. This clonotype was counted many times. No antigen is known for it. The J gene is TRBJ2-5, the V gene TRBV27, with D hard to call. This TCR came from a human donor with low-grade glioma or glioblastoma, undergoing nonglioma brain surgery, or in good health (not recorded which). The sequenced material came from glioma tissue, nonneoplastic brain tissue, or PBMCs (not recorded which). CDR3 nucleotide sequence: TGTGCCAGCAGTTCCTTCTCAGGAGCCGCCGGAGAGACCCAGTACTTC. Protein: CASSSFSGAAGETQYF.